Listed below are T cell receptor beta chains from one sample, sequenced in a study of patients and donors after allogeneic stem cell transplantation. Via MiXCR, TCRdb re-called the RT-PCR reads, giving one row per CDR3 protein. Here the sample spans about 40,000 distinct CDR3 sequences, 30% to 40% being singletons. Material for sequencing was blood, either unsorted or a sorted T cell fraction (not recorded which). These receptors were collected from a human donor who was either an allogeneic HSCT recipient or a stem cell or donor lymphocyte infusion donor (not recorded which). It is not recorded whose cells these are; they may come from a transplant donor. The CDR3 runs from the conserved cysteine through the conserved F or W. Size is omitted from some rows. Given values are once, few, many or a class for expanded clones.

V gene	J gene	clone size	CDR3 protein
TRBV6-1	TRBJ1-5	-	CASRKAGTGRNQPQHF
TRBV5-1	TRBJ1-4	few	CASSWDGLEEKLFF
TRBV23-1	TRBJ1-1	-	CASSQSGRGTEAFF
TRBV28	TRBJ1-4	few	CASSLWGLQGESEKLFF
TRBV28	TRBJ2-3	-	CALKVGITSTDTQYF
TRBV29-1	TRBJ2-2	-	CSVVWLGQTGELFF
TRBV10-3	TRBJ1-1	-	CAITGRVNTEAFF
TRBV7-9	TRBJ2-1	few	CASSLSGGEQFF
TRBV20-1	TRBJ1-5	many	CSASGVSSNQPQHF
TRBV7-9	TRBJ2-7	few	CASSFHRGPRPSYEQYF
TRBV7-8	TRBJ1-2	many	CASSSDRLYGYTF